This T cell receptor beta chain was sequenced for a study of Tregs in tolerant kidney transplant recipients. Regarding the study as a whole: The small number of patients limits these findings pending further validation.

Produced via immunoSEQ multiplex PCR; TCRdb's table is partial and in-frame only. This repertoire shows 40,000 to 50,000 clones, about 90% found once; its top ten account for about 0.75%. CD4+CD25+CD127- Tregs, CD4+CD25- non-Tregs, CD4 and CD8 cells were sorted. Regulatory T cells were sorted from thawed PBMCs rested overnight at 37°C with 150 to 200 IU/ml IL-2. Comments on this clone: Antigen: not known.

Per the germline V gene, CDR1 is SGHAT and CDR2 is FQNNGV. V was shortened by 3 bases and J by 10 bases, with 13 bases between the two germline ends. This CDR3 is built from 13 residues. Input material: Tregs from blood. The genes are TRBV11-2 and TRBJ2-1; D might be TRBD2 (6 bases). This receptor was obtained from a human donor in good health. The CDR3 DNA is TGTGCCAGCAGCTTCCGACTAGGTCGGGAGCAGTTCTTC. Residues: CASSFRLGREQFF.